This passage covers 27 T cell receptor beta chains from one sample sequenced in a study of T cell repertoires in cytomegalovirus infection. From the reads, TCRdb called clonotypes with MiXCR, one entry per CDR3 protein. In the table there are about 310,000 distinct CDR3 sequences, 17% of which are singletons. Sequenced material: PBMCs. Source of these receptors: a human donor in good health (CMV status not recorded). Some clones in this sample may be carry-over from other donors' samples.

This clonotype came up many times. The chain recombines TRBV6-2 or TRBV6-3 with TRBJ1-1; weak D call: TRBD1 (6 bases). V was cut by 2 bases and J by 4 bases, with 17 bases left in between. CDR1 and CDR2 (germline): MNHEY, SVGEGT. CDR3 length: 16 amino acids. The CDR3 sequence: CASSYDKGRGPTEAFF. CDR3 DNA: TGTGCCAGCAGTTACGATAAGGGCAGGGGTCCCACTGAAGCTTTCTTT.

A word on this clonotype: A much bigger clone sits one base away, suggesting this may be a read error. This chain uses TRBV7-2 with TRBJ1-3; D gene unclear. CDR3 size: 13 residues. V lost 3 bases and J 5 bases, leaving 8 bases between the germline ends. Looked up from germline, CDR1 is SGHTA and CDR2 is FQGNSA. The CDR3 sequence: CASSFTGRNTIYF. The CDR3 DNA follows: TGTGCCAGCAGCTTCACGGGTAGAAACACCATATATTTT.

The J gene is TRBJ1-2, the V gene TRBV9; D ambiguous. Germline V lookup: CDR1 SGDLS, CDR2 YYNGEE. The V gene lost 3 bases and the J gene lost 8 bases, with 8 bases spanning the gap. The CDR3 totals 11 residues. DNA for the CDR3: TGTGCCAGCAGCGCGTCTGAGGGCTACACCTTC. The encoded protein is CASSASEGYTF.

The count of this clonotype is one. J is TRBJ1-4 and V is TRBV12-3 or TRBV12-4, with D possibly matching TRBD1 (6 bases). The length of the CDR3 is 13 residues. V lost 10 bases, J lost 4 bases, and 13 bases lay in between. Written as DNA, the CDR3 is TGTGCCACGGCGGGACAAAATAATGAAAAACTGTTTTTT. This codes for CATAGQNNEKLFF.

This clonotype was seen repeatedly, ten times or more. The rearrangement links TRBV6-1 to TRBJ2-1, with 8 bases lining up with TRBD1. The CDR3 is made up of 15 amino acids. In germline, CDR1 is MNHNS, CDR2 SASEGT. V trimming: 7 bases; J trimming: 4 bases; junction bases outside the gene matches: 9. The CDR3 bases are TGTGCCAGCAACCCCGGGACAGGAGTTTACAATGAGCAGTTCTTC. This gives the protein CASNPGTGVYNEQFF.

This clonotype was observed a handful of times. This chain joins TRBV2 and TRBJ1-5, with TRBD1 matching over 9 bases. Germline V lookup: CDR1 SNHLY, CDR2 FYNNEI. Trimming at V came to 4 bases and at J to 5 bases, leaving 3 bases not matched to a gene. The CDR3 runs to 14 residues. DNA for the CDR3: TGTGCCAGCAGTGCCGGGACAGGGCATCAGCCCCAGCATTTT. It codes for CASSAGTGHQPQHF.

This rearrangement joins TRBV6-6 to TRBJ2-7, with 12 bases lining up with TRBD2. Unmatched junction bases numbered 3, after V lost 6 bases and J lost 6 bases. Germline V gene data show CDR1 as MNHNY and CDR2 as SVGAGI (reference sequence). The CDR3 is 13 amino acids. The CDR3 DNA reads TGTGCCAGCAGACTAGCGGGGGGAGTCGAGCAGTACTTC. Amino acids: CASRLAGGVEQYF.

Ten or more counts support this clonotype. The rearrangement links TRBV7-2 to TRBJ2-3; D uncertain. Germline lookup yields CDR1 SGHTA and CDR2 FQGNSA. The CDR3 is made up of 12 amino acids. Trimming removed 7 bases at V and 7 bases at J, with 12 bases between. The CDR3 here is CASTRLLNTQYF. Here the CDR3 DNA reads TGTGCCAGCACCCGCCTCTTGAATACGCAGTATTTT.

Details on this clonotype: A much larger clone lies one base from this, so it may be a read error. The chain couples TRBV3-1 to TRBJ2-2, with 10 bases identical to TRBD1. Losses at the gene ends were 6 bases for V and 5 bases for J; bases not matched to a gene: 3. The germline V gene has CDR1 LGHDT and CDR2 YNNKEL (reference sequence). CDR3 length: 14 residues. CDR3 nucleotide sequence: TGTGCCAGCAGACGGACAGGGGGAACCGGGGAGCTGTTTTTT. Residues: CASRRTGGTGELFF.

The chain combines TRBV2 with TRBJ1-1, with a possible D match to TRBD1 (6 bases). The ends were cut back, 8 bases at V and 5 bases at J, with 18 bases in the middle. This CDR3 has 14 residues. From germline, CDR1 is SNHLY and CDR2 FYNNEI. CDR3 sequence reads: CASGRRGAGTEAFF. As DNA, the CDR3 is TGTGCCAGCGGAAGGAGGGGGGCTGGGACTGAAGCTTTCTTT.

This clonotype has at least ten counts. This chain links TRBV28 with TRBJ2-1; the match to TRBD2 covers 11 bases. This CDR3 is 18 amino acids long. The V gene's germline CDR1 is MDHEN and CDR2 SYDVKM. Trimming cost V 3 bases and J 2 bases; bases outside gene matches: 9. CDR3 loop: CASSLVLAGGETYNEQFF. CDR3 nucleotide sequence: TGTGCCAGCAGTTTGGTGCTAGCGGGGGGAGAAACCTACAATGAGCAGTTCTTC.

On this clonotype: The junction differs from germline at one of its ends, possibly a read error. V is TRBV4-3 and J is TRBJ2-2; D perhaps matches TRBD2 (5 bases). Germline V lookup: CDR1 LGHNA, CDR2 YSLEER. This CDR3 spans 14 amino acids. CDR3 sequence reads: CANSQDPGTGELFF. The CDR3 DNA is TGCGCCAACAGCCAAGATCCGGGGACCGGGGAGCTGTTTTTT.

The genes are TRBV7-4 and TRBJ2-3; D may be TRBD2 (6 bases). The CDR3 extends over 16 amino acids. V was pared by 2 bases and J by 2 bases, with 14 bases between. Germline V gene lookup returns CDR1 SGHVT and CDR2 SQSDAQ. DNA of the CDR3: TGTGCCAGCAGCTTATCGGCGGGGATGAACACAGATACGCAGTATTTT. Protein sequence: CASSLSAGMNTDTQYF.

Comment on this clonotype: The junction shows a germline mismatch at one end, possibly a read error. The chain employs TRBV5-8 and TRBJ2-7, with D uncertain. Germline lookup yields CDR1 SGHTS and CDR2 YDEGEE. This CDR3 comprises 12 residues. The CDR3 here is CASSLPPDSFCF. CDR3 nucleotides: TGTGCCAGCAGCCTGCCCCCTGATTCCTTCTGCTTC. The variable domain in full, with the rest retrieved from reference TRBV5-8 and TRBJ2-7, is EAGVTQSPTHLIKTRGQQATLRCSPISGHTSVYWYQQALGLGLQFLLWYDEGEERNRGNFPPRFSGRQFPNYSSELNVNALELEDSALYLCASSLPPDSFCFGPGTRLTVT.

This chain links TRBV12-3 or TRBV12-4 with TRBJ2-3; D unclear. The CDR3 runs 13 residues. With 8 bases removed from V and 6 bases from J, the gap between germline ends came to 15 bases. CDR3 region: CASRTRAVDTQYF. CDR3 coding DNA: TGTGCCAGCCGGACCCGGGCGGTCGATACGCAGTATTTT.

The chain joins TRBV4-1 to TRBJ2-2; D is unclear. Trimming removed 1 base at V and 5 bases at J, with 11 bases between. This CDR3 comprises 15 residues. The germline V gene has CDR1 MGHRA and CDR2 YSYEKL. The chain's CDR3 is CASSQVNGVTGELFF. DNA for the CDR3: TGCGCCAGCAGCCAAGTAAATGGGGTTACCGGGGAGCTGTTTTTT.

This clonotype was found many times. The V call is TRBV25-1, the J call TRBJ2-3; D may be TRBD2 (6 bases). The CDR3 is 12 residues long. With 4 bases removed from V and 8 bases from J, the gap between germline ends came to 10 bases. Germline CDR1 MGHDK, CDR2 SYGVNS. The CDR3 DNA reads TGTGCCAGCAGTGCCGGGGGAAGTACGCAGTATTTT. This translates into CASSAGGSTQYF. The full variable domain, with the rest looked up from reference TRBV25-1 and TRBJ2-3, is EADIYQTPRYLVIGTGKKITLECSQTMGHDKMYWYQQDPGMELHLIHYSYGVNSTEKGDLSSESTVSRIRTEHFPLTLESARPSHTSQYLCASSAGGSTQYFGPGTRLTVL.

This clonotype has ten or more counts. The genes are TRBV12-3 or TRBV12-4 and TRBJ2-2; D call uncertain. The CDR3 is 15 residues long. Trimming removed 3 bases from V and 1 base from J, with 9 bases in between. CDR3 in amino acids: CASSLFGMNTGELFF. The CDR3 coding sequence is TGTGCCAGCAGTTTGTTCGGTATGAACACCGGGGAGCTGTTTTTT.

This clonotype was recorded at least ten times. V is TRBV12-3 or TRBV12-4 and J is TRBJ1-5, with 7 bases lining up with TRBD1. The CDR3 sequence is 14 residues long. J gave up 7 bases and V 1 base, and 4 bases lay outside the gene matches. The CDR3, as DNA: TGTGCCAGCAGTTTAGGACAGGGACGACAGCCCCAGCATTTT. Encoded protein: CASSLGQGRQPQHF.

The chain employs TRBV7-2 and TRBJ1-3; 11 bases agree with TRBD1. J was trimmed by 2 bases and V by 5 bases; bases with no gene match: 5. Germline-derived CDR1 and CDR2 are SGHTA and FQGNSA. This CDR3 contains 16 residues. The CDR3 sequence is CASSPPGQGAGNTIYF. The CDR3 DNA is TGTGCCAGCAGCCCCCCGGGACAGGGGGCTGGAAACACCATATATTTT.

This clonotype was observed many times. The genes are TRBV7-9 and TRBJ2-2; 9 bases are shared with TRBD1. The germline CDR1 and CDR2 sequences are SEHNR and FQNEAQ (reference sequence). Trimming removed 5 bases from V and 3 bases from J; junction bases left unmatched: 4. This CDR3 has 15 amino acids. This chain's CDR3 is CASSPRQGDTGELFF. CDR3 nucleotide sequence: TGTGCCAGCAGCCCCCGACAGGGGGACACCGGGGAGCTGTTTTTT.

This clonotype was picked up many times. This chain uses TRBV12-3 or TRBV12-4 with TRBJ2-1; TRBD2 matches 11 bases. CDR3 length: 14 amino acids. Trimming took 3 bases from V and 9 from J; bases not matched to a gene: 4. The CDR3 DNA is TGTGCCAGCAGTTTTAGCGGGGGGGGAGGTGAGCAGTTCTTC. Its translation: CASSFSGGGGEQFF.

The V gene is TRBV7-2, the J gene TRBJ1-1; TRBD1 matches 7 bases. This CDR3 is 14 amino acids long. Trimming cost V 2 bases and J 6 bases; bases outside gene matches: 6. Germline loops: CDR1 SGHTA, CDR2 FQGNSA. CDR3 bases: TGTGCCAGCAGCTTAACGGGTAGGGGGCCTGAAGCTTTCTTT. As protein: CASSLTGRGPEAFF. The full variable domain, completed using reference TRBV7-2 and TRBJ1-1, is GAGVSQSPSNKVTEKGKDVELRCDPISGHTALYWYRQSLGQGLEFLIYFQGNSAPDKSGLPSDRFSAERTGGSVSTLTIQRTQQEDSAVYLCASSLTGRGPEAFFGQGTRLTVV.

Only a few counts were recorded for this clonotype. The CDR3 coding sequence is TGTGCCAGCAGTTACTCGATAGCGGGGACAGGACAAGAGACCCAGTACTTC. As protein: CASSYSIAGTGQETQYF. The chain recombines TRBV6-5 with TRBJ2-5; tentatively, D is TRBD1 or TRBD2 (8 bases each). There are 17 residues in the CDR3. Trimming pared 0 bases from V and 2 bases from J, leaving 16 bases between. Per germline, CDR1 MNHEY and CDR2 SVGAGI.

This clonotype came up a few times. The J gene is TRBJ2-2, the V gene TRBV5-5, with 8 nucleotides matching TRBD2. CDR3 length: 16 amino acids. After removal of 1 base from V and 2 bases from J, the junction contained 4 bases not matched to a gene. Germline-derived CDR1 and CDR2 are SGHKS and YYEKEE (reference sequence). The CDR3 DNA sequence: TGTGCCAGCAGCTTGTTCGGGGGGGCCAACACCGGGGAGCTGTTTTTT. This translates into CASSLFGGANTGELFF.

This chain connects TRBV5-4 to TRBJ1-4; D is uncertain. Deletions cut 0 bases from V and 8 bases from J, with 14 bases between. The germline V gene encodes CDR1 SGHNT and CDR2 YYREEE (reference sequence). The CDR3 consists of 15 residues. CDR3 protein: CASSLDGGVGEKLFF. CDR3 nucleotides: TGTGCCAGCAGCTTGGACGGCGGGGTTGGGGAAAAACTGTTTTTT.

The chain has TRBV5-6 and TRBJ1-1; maybe TRBD1 (6 bases). V was cut by 4 bases and J by 4 bases, with 17 bases left in between. The CDR3 consists of 15 residues. Per the germline V gene, CDR1 is SGHDT and CDR2 is YYEEEE. CDR3 coding DNA: TGTGCCAGCAGCCCGACAGGTAGACGCGGCACTGAAGCTTTCTTT. This codes for CASSPTGRRGTEAFF.